This TCR beta chain was documented in a study of T cells in severe cutaneous drug reactions. Findings and limits, study-wide: Blister cells averaged approximately 31% and PBMC roughly 5.2% TRBV12-4 in carbamazepine-induced Stevens-Johnson syndrome or toxic epidermal necrolysis patients.

Libraries were made by iRepertoire multiplex PCR with TCR subtype-specific primers for bulk and single-cell sequencing. TCRdb reanalyzed the multiplex PCR reads, giving one entry per CDR3 protein sequence and no DNA. The sample has over a thousand distinct CDR3 sequences. Worth noting for this clonotype: Its target is unknown.

Germline V CDR1 and CDR2: SGHDT, YYEEEE. This CDR3 has 16 amino acids. The patients sequenced had a carbamazepine-induced Stevens-Johnson syndrome or toxic epidermal necrolysis reaction. This rearrangement joins TRBV5-6 to TRBJ2-7; with no DNA, the TCRdb D assignment of TRBD1 cannot be verified. The receptor's source is a human donor with a severe cutaneous adverse drug reaction. Material: PBMCs. The CDR3 sequence: CASSLYSGHQSYEQYF.